The clone carrying this TCR beta chain was observed a handful of times. The data originate from a study of blood T cells in healthy people across ages. This CDR3 is 15 amino acids long. Trimming took 4 bases from V and 6 from J, leaving 16 bases between them. Per germline, CDR1 MNHEY and CDR2 SVGEGT. The second PCR ran about 6 to 12 cycles with a sample-barcoded 5' primer and J-beta primers. TCRdb independently ran MiXCR on the 5' RACE reads; one entry per CDR3 protein. The sample carries about 1.5 million distinct CDR3 sequences, about 45% recorded once. V gene TRBV6-2 or TRBV6-3 combines with J gene TRBJ2-1; the D gene is possibly TRBD2 (6 bases). The sample was blood. This TCR was recovered from a woman aged 18-35 years in good health. CDR3 nucleotides: TGTGCCAGCAGTTTAGAGAGACTAGTTGCCAATGAGCAGTTCTTC. Translated, it gives CASSLERLVANEQFF.